This TCR beta chain was found in a study of blood T cell repertoires in COVID-19. Turning to the study itself: Samples came from the United States, Italy and Spain, spanning acute and convalescent COVID-19. The analysed material was cDNA or gDNA that came from T cells, B-cell-depleted T cells, or PBMCs.

Study processing details: Amplification from reference gene primers served as the basis for estimated nucleated cell counts. Profiled with immunoSEQ multiplex PCR; TCRdb holds only in-frame clones, not every one. The V and J calls and the clone size are those of that table, but D and trimming were determined from the DNA. The data show 200,000 to 250,000 clones, roughly 85% seen once. Germline-derived CDR1 and CDR2 are MNHEY and SMNVEV (reference sequence). With 6 bases clipped from V and 5 bases from J, the junction kept 9 bases outside the gene matches. This CDR3 is 16 amino acids long. The sequenced material came from peripheral blood. The clonotype was recovered from a man between 35 and 55 years old with acute or convalescent COVID-19. V and J are TRBV27 and TRBJ2-1, with 11 bases fitting TRBD2. In nucleotides, the CDR3 is TGTGCCAGCAGCCACCGACTAGCGGGGCCCAACAATGAGCAGTTCTTC. Protein: CASSHRLAGPNNEQFF.